This T cell receptor (beta chain) came from a study of T-cell memory formation after mild COVID-19. Findings and limits, study-wide: Nothing confirmed that second-wave clones peaking on day 37 were specific for SARS-CoV-2. Contracting CD4+ clones were located mainly in CM and EM, and CD8+ clones in EMRA.

Constant-segment-primed 5'RACE gave TCR alpha and TCR beta cDNA libraries with sample barcodes and UMIs. TCRdb re-analysed the 5' RACE reads in MiXCR, keeping a single row per CDR3 protein. The table has approximately 390,000 distinct CDR3 sequences, approximately 15% seen once. Germline CDR1 is SGHNT and CDR2 is YYREEE (reference sequence). The CDR3 consists of 14 residues. The germline V and J ends were trimmed by 3 bases and 4 bases, with 13 bases remaining between them. As regards this clonotype: What it binds is not known.

V is TRBV5-4 and J is TRBJ1-1, with TRBD1 as a possible D gene (5 bases). The receptor's source is a man aged 18 to 35 who had mild COVID-19 (a few samples of this study predate the infection). Cell type and time point are not known. Sequencing used PBMCs or a T cell subset sorted from them (not recorded which). Here the CDR3 DNA reads TGTGCCAGCAGCTGGCCTAACGGGGGCACTGAAGCTTTCTTT. This encodes CASSWPNGGTEAFF. Full variable domain (missing parts from reference TRBV5-4 and TRBJ1-1): ETGVTQSPTHLIKTRGQQVTLRCSSQSGHNTVSWYQQALGQGPQFIFQYYREEENGRGNFPPRFSGLQFPNYSSELNVNALELDDSALYLCASSWPNGGTEAFFGQGTRLTVV.